The 26 T cell receptor beta chains in this list originate from one sample, sequenced in a study of cytomegalovirus exposure and HLA in healthy donors. Primers: 60 Vbeta forward and 13 Jbeta reverse. Repertoires were generated with immunoSEQ multiplex PCR, while TCRdb's copy carries only in-frame clones and drops some. The sample yields about 37,000 clones, roughly four fifths seen once. The material sequenced was PBMCs. The receptors originated from a woman between 40 and 55 years old in good health and CMV-seronegative.

V usage is TRBV9 and J usage is TRBJ2-1; 7 nucleotides agree with TRBD2. The CDR3 spans 13 residues. The germline V gene has CDR1 SGDLS and CDR2 YYNGEE. V lost 4 bases to trimming and J lost 8 bases; unmatched junction nucleotides: 6. The chain's CDR3 is CASSLRLAHEQFF. The CDR3 nucleotides read TGTGCCAGCAGCCTTCGACTAGCTCATGAGCAGTTCTTC.

The chain carries TRBV5-4 and TRBJ2-5, with D hard to call. From germline, CDR1 is SGHNT and CDR2 YYREEE (reference sequence). The CDR3 contains 13 residues. Trimming cost V 0 bases and J 5 bases, with 8 bases left between them. This chain's CDR3 is CASSLDAGETQYF. The CDR3 nucleotides read TGTGCCAGCAGCTTGGATGCCGGGGAGACCCAGTACTTC.

The CDR3 protein is CASSLAEQSEAFF. CDR3 sequence (DNA): TGTGCCAGCAGCCTGGCAGAACAGAGTGAAGCTTTCTTT. V and J are TRBV7-6 and TRBJ1-1; D unresolved. CDR3 size: 13 residues. The V gene lost 5 bases and the J gene lost 7 bases, with 14 bases spanning the gap. CDR1 SGHVS and CDR2 FNYEAQ come from the germline V gene.

The chain joins TRBV11-2 to TRBJ1-1, with TRBD1 matching over 7 bases. Germline lookup yields CDR1 SGHAT and CDR2 FQNNGV. The length of the CDR3 is 14 residues. The trim removed 0 bases at V and 13 bases at J, leaving 11 bases unmatched. Written as DNA, the CDR3 is TGTGCCAGCAGCTTAGACAGGGGGTGGCCAGAGGTTTTCTTT. It is translated as CASSLDRGWPEVFF.

The chain links TRBV28 to TRBJ1-2; a possible D gene is TRBD1 (6 bases). Between the trimmed V and J ends, which lost 1 base and 7 bases, there was a span of 7 bases. The CDR3 extends over 12 amino acids. CDR1 MDHEN and CDR2 SYDVKM come from the germline V gene. CDR3 sequence: CASSLSGVGYTF. The CDR3 coding sequence is TGTGCCAGCAGTTTATCAGGGGTTGGCTACACCTTC.

V usage is TRBV27 and J usage is TRBJ1-2; 10 bases align to TRBD1. Germline lookup yields CDR1 MNHEY and CDR2 SMNVEV (reference sequence). This CDR3 has 14 residues. Trimming at V came to 5 bases and at J to 6 bases, leaving 6 bases not matched to a gene. The CDR3 region is CASSTRQGANGYTF. The CDR3 DNA reads as TGTGCCAGCAGTACCCGACAGGGGGCGAATGGCTACACCTTC.

J is TRBJ2-3 and V is TRBV7-8; D is possibly TRBD2 (6 bases). The CDR3 runs 16 residues. Germline loops: CDR1 SGHVS, CDR2 FQNEAQ. V lost 1 base, J lost 1 base, and 12 bases lay in between. The CDR3 sequence: CASSLGVAGRTDTQYF. CDR3 DNA sequence: TGTGCCAGCAGCTTAGGGGTGGCGGGACGCACAGATACGCAGTATTTT.

This clone was recorded once. V usage is TRBV4-1 and J usage is TRBJ2-2; 9 bases match TRBD2. In germline, CDR1 is MGHRA, CDR2 YSYEKL. The trim removed 1 base at V and 4 bases at J, leaving 7 bases unmatched. The CDR3 totals 17 residues. CDR3 in DNA: TGCGCCAGCAGCCAAGCTGATATGGGACTAGCCACCGGGGAGCTGTTTTTT. Protein product: CASSQADMGLATGELFF.

V gene TRBV12-5 combines with J gene TRBJ2-7; a possible D gene is TRBD2 (6 bases). The V gene lost 7 bases and the J gene lost 7 bases, with 14 bases spanning the gap. CDR1 and CDR2 from the germline V gene are LGHNT and FRNRAP. The CDR3 is made up of 12 amino acids. The CDR3 DNA reads as TGTGCTAGTGCCTCGGGGGTTACGGAGCAGTACTTC. It codes for CASASGVTEQYF.

This chain connects TRBV6-6 to TRBJ2-5; 11 nucleotides match TRBD2. V trimming: 5 bases; J trimming: 3 bases; junction bases outside the gene matches: 5. The CDR3 has 15 residues. Germline V gives CDR1 MNHNY, CDR2 SVGAGI (reference sequence). The CDR3 spells CASSHLAGGEETQYF. CDR3 sequence (DNA): TGTGCCAGCAGTCACTTAGCGGGGGGGGAAGAGACCCAGTACTTC.

The chain combines TRBV19 with TRBJ1-4; no definite D call. Germline V gene sequence: CDR1 LNHDA, CDR2 SQIVND (reference sequence). This CDR3 spans 12 amino acids. V lost 7 bases and J lost 11, with 14 bases in between. The CDR3 region has the DNA TGTGCCAGTACCAATCCTCCGAGTAAACTGTTTTTT. Amino acid sequence: CASTNPPSKLFF.

The chain couples TRBV7-9 to TRBJ2-7, with 10 nucleotides matching TRBD2. With V trimmed by 1 base and J by 2 bases, 8 bases remained unmatched. Germline lookup yields CDR1 SEHNR and CDR2 FQNEAQ (reference sequence). CDR3 length: 17 amino acids. The CDR3 is CASSLVHQREGAYEQYF. The CDR3 DNA sequence: TGTGCCAGCAGCTTAGTACACCAGCGGGAGGGCGCCTACGAGCAGTACTTC.

This clone was seen more than once but under ten times. This chain links TRBV5-1 with TRBJ1-1; no reliable D call. Trimming stripped 5 bases from V and 3 bases from J, with 11 bases between. The CDR3 extends over 13 amino acids. Germline values: CDR1 SGHRS, CDR2 YFSETQ. The CDR3 region has the DNA TGCGCCAGCAGAACGGGGTTGGACACTGAAGCTTTCTTT. It codes for CASRTGLDTEAFF.

This chain joins TRBV27 and TRBJ2-3; perhaps TRBD1 as D (6 bases). V was trimmed by 5 bases and J by 8 bases, leaving 17 bases between them. Germline CDR1 reads MNHEY; CDR2 reads SMNVEV (reference sequence). The CDR3 contains 14 residues. The CDR3 nucleotides read TGTGCCAGCAGTATTACAGGGATGGGGGCTACGCAGTATTTT. The encoded protein is CASSITGMGATQYF.

The CDR3 DNA follows: TGTGCCAGCAGCTCTCCGGGGAAAGGAGACCAGTACTTC. This codes for CASSSPGKGDQYF. The V gene is TRBV7-9, the J gene TRBJ2-5, with a possible D match to TRBD2 (5 bases). The CDR3 is made up of 13 amino acids. V was cut by 4 bases and J by 10 bases, with 16 bases left in between. Germline assignment: CDR1 SEHNR and CDR2 FQNEAQ (reference sequence).

The chain couples TRBV2 to TRBJ1-4; TRBD1 is a possible D gene (5 bases). The V end was cut by 8 bases, the J end by 7 bases, with 17 bases between. This CDR3 spans 14 amino acids. Germline V gene data show CDR1 as SNHLY and CDR2 as FYNNEI. CDR3 sequence: CASGPRGVVEKLFF. DNA for the CDR3: TGTGCCAGCGGCCCCCGGGGGGTCGTTGAAAAACTGTTTTTT. Supplemented by reference TRBV2 and TRBJ1-4, the full variable domain reads EPEVTQTPSHQVTQMGQEVILRCVPISNHLYFYWYRQILGQKVEFLVSFYNNEISEKSEIFDDQFSVERPDGSNFTLKIRSTKLEDSAMYFCASGPRGVVEKLFFGSGTQLSVL.

This chain joins TRBV18 and TRBJ2-5, with TRBD2 matching over 8 bases. The junction had 8 bases not matched to a gene; V was cut back by 3 bases and J by 5 bases. The CDR3 is 15 amino acids. Germline V gene data show CDR1 as KGHSH and CDR2 as LQKENI. CDR3 in DNA: TGTGCCAGCTCACCTTTACCCAGCGGGGGTGAGACCCAGTACTTC. Translating it yields CASSPLPSGGETQYF.

This chain connects TRBV5-1 to TRBJ2-2; TRBD2 matches at 11 bases. Germline loops: CDR1 SGHRS, CDR2 YFSETQ. With 5 bases clipped from V and 9 bases from J, the junction kept 15 bases outside the gene matches. The CDR3 loop spans 17 amino acids. CDR3 sequence: CASRVAPLAGGRWELFF. Written as DNA, the CDR3 is TGCGCCAGCAGAGTGGCCCCTCTAGCGGGGGGCCGGTGGGAGCTGTTTTTT.

This chain uses TRBV28 with TRBJ1-6; D gene uncertain. Looked up from germline, CDR1 is MDHEN and CDR2 is SYDVKM. Deletions cut 8 bases from V and 10 bases from J, with 12 bases between. The CDR3 spans 12 residues. The CDR3 region has the DNA TGTGCCAGCCGTATACAGACCTCACCCCTCCACTTT. This gives the protein CASRIQTSPLHF.

V and J are TRBV5-1 and TRBJ1-6; tentatively, D is TRBD1 (5 bases). This CDR3 contains 14 residues. Trimming took 0 bases from V and 7 from J, leaving 8 bases between them. Germline CDR1 SGHRS, CDR2 YFSETQ. Here the CDR3 reads CASSLETVNSPLHF. Written as DNA, the CDR3 is TGCGCCAGCAGCTTGGAGACAGTAAATTCACCCCTCCACTTT.

Only one count was recorded for this clone. The chain has TRBV7-3 and TRBJ1-1, with a tentative D call TRBD1 (5 bases). The V gene lost 5 bases and the J gene lost 2 bases, with 9 bases spanning the gap. The CDR3 has 13 amino acids. CDR1 and CDR2 from the germline V gene are SGHTA and FQGTGA. DNA for the CDR3: TGTGCCAGCAGCCTACAGGTTAACACTGAAGCTTTCTTT. Encoded protein: CASSLQVNTEAFF.

The chain joins TRBV29-1 to TRBJ2-5; 10 bases line up with TRBD1. V lost 5 bases to trimming and J lost 5 bases; unmatched junction nucleotides: 8. The CDR3 is made up of 14 amino acids. Germline assignment: CDR1 SQVTM and CDR2 ANQGSEA. CDR3 sequence reads: CSVRMTGGRETQYF. The CDR3 DNA sequence: TGCAGCGTTCGCATGACAGGGGGCCGGGAGACCCAGTACTTC.

This chain links TRBV7-2 with TRBJ2-3; 9 nucleotides align to TRBD1. CDR1 is SGHTA and CDR2 is FQGNSA in the germline V gene. The CDR3 totals 15 residues. The junction had 5 bases not matched to a gene; V was cut back by 5 bases and J by 2 bases. The CDR3 loop is CASSLTGGNTDTQYF. CDR3 sequence (DNA): TGTGCCAGCAGCCTCACAGGGGGCAACACAGATACGCAGTATTTT.

V gene TRBV10-1 combines with J gene TRBJ1-5; possible D gene TRBD1, 6 bases. The CDR3 sequence is 17 residues long. Germline assignment: CDR1 WNHNN and CDR2 SYGVQD (reference sequence). V was clipped by 9 bases and J by 3 bases, with 24 bases between them. CDR3 in amino acids: CARASSRDKLFNQPQHF. In nucleotides, the CDR3 is TGCGCCAGAGCCTCATCCCGGGACAAGCTTTTCAATCAGCCCCAGCATTTT.

This clone appeared a few times. In DNA form, the CDR3 reads TGTGCCAGTAGTGCGAGCGGGGGTATCACAGATACGCAGTATTTT. This encodes CASSASGGITDTQYF. The rearrangement uses TRBV19 and TRBJ2-3; 8 nucleotides align to TRBD2. The CDR3 length is 15 residues. Germline lookup yields CDR1 LNHDA and CDR2 SQIVND (reference sequence). After removal of 5 bases from V and 2 bases from J, the junction contained 6 bases not matched to a gene.

The rearrangement links TRBV14 to TRBJ2-1; D remains ambiguous. In germline, CDR1 is SGHDN, CDR2 FVKESK. V was clipped by 0 bases and J by 0 bases, with 9 bases between them. The CDR3 is 16 amino acids. The CDR3 here is CASSQDLLFSYNEQFF. DNA for the CDR3: TGTGCCAGCAGCCAAGATTTACTGTTCTCCTACAATGAGCAGTTCTTC.